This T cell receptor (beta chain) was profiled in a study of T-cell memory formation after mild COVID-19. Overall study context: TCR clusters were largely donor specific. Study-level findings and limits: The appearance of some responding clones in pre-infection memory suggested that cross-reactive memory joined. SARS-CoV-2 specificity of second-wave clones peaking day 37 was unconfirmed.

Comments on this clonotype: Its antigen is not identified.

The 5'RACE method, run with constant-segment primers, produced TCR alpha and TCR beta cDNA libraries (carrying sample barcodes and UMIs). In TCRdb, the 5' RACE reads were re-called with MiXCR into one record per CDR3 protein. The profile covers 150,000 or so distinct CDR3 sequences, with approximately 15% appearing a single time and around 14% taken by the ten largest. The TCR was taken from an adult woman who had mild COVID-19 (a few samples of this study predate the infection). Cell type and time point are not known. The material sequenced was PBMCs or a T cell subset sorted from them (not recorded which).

The CDR3 coding sequence is TGTGCCAGCAGCACAGGGACTAGCGGGGAGCAGTACTTC. Translation: CASSTGTSGEQYF. The rearrangement joins TRBV5-4 to TRBJ2-7, with 12 bases that match TRBD2. This CDR3 region has 13 residues. CDR1 is SGHNT and CDR2 is YYREEE in the germline V gene (reference sequence). V shed 4 bases, J shed 7 bases, and the junction held 3 bases outside the gene matches. The full variable domain, with the rest looked up from reference TRBV5-4 and TRBJ2-7, is ETGVTQSPTHLIKTRGQQVTLRCSSQSGHNTVSWYQQALGQGPQFIFQYYREEENGRGNFPPRFSGLQFPNYSSELNVNALELDDSALYLCASSTGTSGEQYFGPGTRLTVT.